The clone carrying this T cell receptor (beta chain) was found a few times. Its antigen is unidentified. Study findings and constraints: Whole repertoires were not studied in the larger cohort, only one V-J beta rearrangement. Greatest tumor Treg TCR overlap was with tumor naive CD4+ cells. In terms of TCR gene usage, tumor memory CD4+ T cells clustered together with blood and lymph node memory CD4+ cells, as well as with lymph node naive CD4+ cells.

After constant-region reverse-primer amplification, full-length variable regions underwent semi-nested PCR with Nested Universal Primer A. From the 5' RACE reads, TCRdb called clonotypes with MiXCR, one entry per CDR3 protein. The table has some 62,000 distinct CDR3 sequences, around 30% seen once. The clonotype was recovered from a female donor with breast cancer. The sequencing sample was made of tumor-infiltrating naive CD4+ T cells sorted from the breast tumor. Subset: naive CD4+ T cells, CD4+CD45RA+CD25-.

The CDR3 is CASSLSQAREQYF. DNA for the CDR3: TGTGCCAGCAGTTTGTCTCAGGCGAGGGAGCAGTACTTC. This chain links TRBV28 with TRBJ2-7; unclear D gene. Trimming removed 3 bases from V and 7 bases from J, with 13 bases in between. This CDR3 contains 13 residues. Per the germline V gene, CDR1 is MDHEN and CDR2 is SYDVKM.